This T cell receptor beta chain is drawn from a study of blood T cell repertoires in COVID-19. Study background: The samples span acute and convalescent COVID-19 from the United States, Italy and Spain. Nucleic acid was either cDNA or gDNA, and it came from T cells, B-cell-depleted T cells, or PBMCs.

As handled by the study authors: Nucleated cell number was recorded as an estimate derived from reference gene primer amplification. The table came from immunoSEQ multiplex PCR; TCRdb's copy has only in-frame clones and leaves some out. V, J and clone size were drawn from that table, and D and trimming were deduced from the DNA. The table has some 80,000 clones, 85% to 90% seen once. V was trimmed by 0 bases and J by 5 bases, leaving 16 bases between them. Germline-derived CDR1 and CDR2 are LGHNA and YSLEER. This CDR3 is 16 amino acids long. The gene calls are TRBV4-3 and TRBJ1-2; D perhaps matches TRBD1 (5 bases). Source material: peripheral blood. This receptor was identified in a human donor in a cohort sampled during active COVID-19. The CDR3 sequence is CASSQDLSQGGYGYTF. The CDR3, as DNA: TGCGCCAGCAGCCAAGACCTATCCCAGGGAGGATATGGCTACACCTTC.